This T cell receptor beta chain was captured in a study of T cell responses to AZD1222 COVID-19 vaccine. Study-level findings and limits: Spike regions recognized by vaccine-associated CD4 TCRs spanned the protein, led by 160-218 and 743-854. Following two doses of AZD1222, Spike-specific TCR breadth and depth rose. Just five to seven people given AZD1222 tested seropositive at baseline.

The assay was immunoSEQ multiplex PCR, and TCRdb's table has in-frame clones only and misses some. The sample contains more than 95,000 clones, roughly nine tenths of which appear only once. In regard to this clone: Its antigen is currently unknown.

The CDR3 covers 17 residues. This material consisted of peripheral blood, taken on day 0 of AZD1222 vaccination. This TCR was recovered from an adult in good health. This rearrangement joins TRBV21-1 to TRBJ2-3. TRBV21-1 is a pseudogene. CDR3 amino acids: CASSKWGRPTSTDTQYF. DNA of the CDR3: TGTGCCAGCAGCAAATGGGGACGGCCAACTAGCACAGATACGCAGTATTTT.